This T cell receptor (beta chain) was observed in a study of blood T cell repertoires in COVID-19. Study as a whole: From the United States, Italy and Spain came samples of acute and convalescent COVID-19. The analysed material was cDNA or gDNA that came from T cells, B-cell-depleted T cells, or PBMCs.

In the study's own analysis: Scientists estimated how many nucleated cells there were by amplifying reference gene primers. Method: immunoSEQ multiplex PCR; TCRdb's copy keeps in-frame clones and lacks some. The V and J calls and clone size come from that table; D and trimming were worked out from the DNA. The data contain about 150,000 clones, 91% of them singletons. This CDR3 region has 15 residues. The ends lost 5 bases at V and 2 bases at J; junction bases unmatched: 6. Germline CDR1 is SEHNR and CDR2 is FQNEAQ (reference sequence). Sequencing was carried out using peripheral blood. The J gene is TRBJ1-3, the V gene TRBV7-9, with 7 bases matching TRBD1. This sequence was found in a man between 45 and 60 years old with acute or convalescent COVID-19. The CDR3 bases are TGTGCCAGCAGCGAACCCCAGGGGGCTGGAAACACCATATATTTT. It specifies CASSEPQGAGNTIYF.